This T cell receptor (beta chain) was identified in a study of T cell responses to AZD1222 COVID-19 vaccine. This clone was counted between two and nine times. As yet, its antigen is unknown. Libraries were prepared by immunoSEQ multiplex PCR; TCRdb keeps only in-frame clonotypes and omits some of them. Of about 130,000 clones listed, around 90% are singletons. The study's findings and limits: Two AZD1222 administrations were followed by greater Spike-specific TCR breadth and depth. Clonal diversity was possibly underestimated, and white British individuals and females predominated among donors. Reports indicate that nearly half of spike-specific TCRs are directed at unmutated variant regions.

This sequence originates from an adult in good health. The material was peripheral blood, obtained on day 0 of AZD1222 vaccination.

The CDR3 sequence is CASSRSGESRGANVLTF. In DNA form, the CDR3 reads TGTGCCAGCTCACGATCGGGGGAAAGTAGAGGGGCCAACGTCCTGACTTTC. The V gene is TRBV18, the J gene TRBJ2-6, with D perhaps TRBD2 (6 bases). CDR1 is KGHSH, CDR2 LQKENI, per germline. The germline V and J ends were trimmed by 4 bases and 4 bases, with 17 bases remaining between them. The CDR3 length is 17 residues.